This paragraph reports one TCR beta chain. This sample is part of a study of blood T cell repertoires in COVID-19. Study in general: Specimens from acute and convalescent COVID-19 originated in the United States, Italy and Spain. PBMCs, B-cell-depleted T cells, or T cells were the source of the cDNA or gDNA that made up the material.

The CDR3 runs 14 residues. CDR1 SGHRS and CDR2 YFSETQ come from the germline V gene. V was shortened by 0 bases and J by 2 bases, with 9 bases between the two germline ends. Original data processing: It was from reference gene primer amplification that nucleated cell counts were estimated. Using immunoSEQ multiplex PCR, the repertoire was profiled, and TCRdb retains in-frame clones only, with some absent. From that table come the V and J calls and clone size; the DNA was used to work out D and trimming. The sample has under 200,000 clones; about 83% are singletons. V usage is TRBV5-1 and J usage is TRBJ2-7, with D possibly matching TRBD1 (6 bases). Sequenced input: peripheral blood. The sequence came from a woman older than 75 with acute or convalescent COVID-19. This CDR3 reads CASSLEGGTYEQYF. CDR3 bases: TGCGCCAGCAGCTTGGAAGGGGGAACCTACGAGCAGTACTTC. Variable domain in full (rest from reference TRBV5-1 and TRBJ2-7): KAGVTQTPRYLIKTRGQQVTLSCSPISGHRSVSWYQQTPGQGLQFLFEYFSETQRNKGNFPGRFSGRQFSNSRSEMNVSTLELGDSALYLCASSLEGGTYEQYFGPGTRLTVT.